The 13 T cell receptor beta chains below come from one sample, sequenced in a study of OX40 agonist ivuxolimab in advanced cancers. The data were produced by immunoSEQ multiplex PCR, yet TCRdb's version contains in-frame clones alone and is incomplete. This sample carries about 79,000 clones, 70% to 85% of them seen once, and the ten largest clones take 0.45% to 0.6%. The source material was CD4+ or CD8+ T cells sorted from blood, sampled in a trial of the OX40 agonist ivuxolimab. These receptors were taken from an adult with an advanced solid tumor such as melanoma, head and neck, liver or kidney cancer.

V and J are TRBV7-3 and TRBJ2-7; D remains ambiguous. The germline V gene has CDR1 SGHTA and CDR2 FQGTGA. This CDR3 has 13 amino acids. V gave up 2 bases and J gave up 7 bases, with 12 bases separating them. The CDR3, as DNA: TGTGCCAGCAGCTTACAGGTGATGAGTGAGCAGTACTTC. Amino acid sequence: CASSLQVMSEQYF.

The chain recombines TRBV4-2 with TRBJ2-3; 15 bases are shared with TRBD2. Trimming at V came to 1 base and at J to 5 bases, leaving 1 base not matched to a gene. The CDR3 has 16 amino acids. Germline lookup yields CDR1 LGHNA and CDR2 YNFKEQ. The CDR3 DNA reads TGTGCCAGCAGCCAAGGGACTAGCGGGGGGGTAGATACGCAGTATTTT. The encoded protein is CASSQGTSGGVDTQYF.

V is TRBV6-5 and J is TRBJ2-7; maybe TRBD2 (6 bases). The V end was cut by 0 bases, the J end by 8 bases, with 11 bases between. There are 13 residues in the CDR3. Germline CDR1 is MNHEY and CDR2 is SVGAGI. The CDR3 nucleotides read TGTGCCAGCAGTTACTCGCGGGGAGGCCAGCAGTACTTC. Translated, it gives CASSYSRGGQQYF.

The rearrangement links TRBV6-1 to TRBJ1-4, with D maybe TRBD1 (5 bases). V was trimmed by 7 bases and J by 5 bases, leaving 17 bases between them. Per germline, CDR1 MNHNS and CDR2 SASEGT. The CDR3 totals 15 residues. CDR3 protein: CASTPGNGGNEKLFF. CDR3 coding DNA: TGTGCCAGCACTCCCGGGAATGGGGGAAATGAAAAACTGTTTTTT.

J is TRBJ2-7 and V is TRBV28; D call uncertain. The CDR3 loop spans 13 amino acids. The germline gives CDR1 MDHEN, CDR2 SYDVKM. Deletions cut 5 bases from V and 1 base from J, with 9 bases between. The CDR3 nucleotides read TGTGCCAGCAGTCGAAGGAATTCCTACGAGCAGTACTTC. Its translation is CASSRRNSYEQYF.

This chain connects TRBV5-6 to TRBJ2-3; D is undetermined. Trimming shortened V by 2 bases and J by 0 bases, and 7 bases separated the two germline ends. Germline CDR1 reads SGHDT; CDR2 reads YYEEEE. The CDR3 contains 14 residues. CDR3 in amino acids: CASSLPDSTDTQYF. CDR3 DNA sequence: TGTGCCAGCAGCTTACCAGACAGCACAGATACGCAGTATTTT.

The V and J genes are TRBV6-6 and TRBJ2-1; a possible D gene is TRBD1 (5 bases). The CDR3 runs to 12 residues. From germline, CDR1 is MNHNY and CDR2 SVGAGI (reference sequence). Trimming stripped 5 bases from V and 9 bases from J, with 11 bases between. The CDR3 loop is CASSPRDSEQFF. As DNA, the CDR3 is TGTGCCAGCAGTCCCAGGGATAGTGAGCAGTTCTTC.

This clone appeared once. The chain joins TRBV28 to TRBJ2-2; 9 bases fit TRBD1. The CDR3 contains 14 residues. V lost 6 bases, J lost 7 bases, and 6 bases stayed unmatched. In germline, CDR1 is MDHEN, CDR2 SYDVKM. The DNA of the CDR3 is TGTGCCAGCAGGCTGACAGGGGGAAACGGGGAGCTGTTTTTT. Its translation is CASRLTGGNGELFF. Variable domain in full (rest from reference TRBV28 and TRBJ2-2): DVKVTQSSRYLVKRTGEKVFLECVQDMDHENMFWYRQDPGLGLRLIYFSYDVKMKEKGDIPEGYSVSREKKERFSLILESASTNQTSMYLCASRLTGGNGELFFGEGSRLTVL.

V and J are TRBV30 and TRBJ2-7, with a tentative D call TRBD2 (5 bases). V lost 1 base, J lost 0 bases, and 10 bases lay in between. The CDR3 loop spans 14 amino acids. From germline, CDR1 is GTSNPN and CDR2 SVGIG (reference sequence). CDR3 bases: TGTGCCTGGAGTGGGGGAGACTTCTCCTACGAGCAGTACTTC. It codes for CAWSGGDFSYEQYF.

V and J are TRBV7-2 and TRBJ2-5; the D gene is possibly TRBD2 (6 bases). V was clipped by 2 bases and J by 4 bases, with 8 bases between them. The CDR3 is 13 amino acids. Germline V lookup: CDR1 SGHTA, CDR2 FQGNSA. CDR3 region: CASSLMRGETQYF. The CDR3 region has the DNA TGTGCCAGCAGCTTAATGCGGGGAGAGACCCAGTACTTC.

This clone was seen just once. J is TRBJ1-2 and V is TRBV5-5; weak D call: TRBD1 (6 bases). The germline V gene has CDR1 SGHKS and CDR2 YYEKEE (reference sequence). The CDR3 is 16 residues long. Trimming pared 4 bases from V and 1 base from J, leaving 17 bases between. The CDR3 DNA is TGTGCCAGCAGCCGAAAAACAGGGAGGGATAACTATGGCTACACCTTC. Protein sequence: CASSRKTGRDNYGYTF.

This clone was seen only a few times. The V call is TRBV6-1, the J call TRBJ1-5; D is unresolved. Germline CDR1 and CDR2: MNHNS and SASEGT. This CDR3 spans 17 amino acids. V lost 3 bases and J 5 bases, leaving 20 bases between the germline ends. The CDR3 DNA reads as TGTGCCAGCAGTGAGGTCGGGTGGGAAGGTCTAGATCAGCCCCAGCATTTT. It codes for CASSEVGWEGLDQPQHF.

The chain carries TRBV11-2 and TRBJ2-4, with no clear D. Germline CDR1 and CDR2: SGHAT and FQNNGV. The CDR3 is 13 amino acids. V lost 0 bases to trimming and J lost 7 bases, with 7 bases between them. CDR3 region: CASSLDVGNIQYF. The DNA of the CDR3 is TGTGCCAGCAGCTTAGATGTCGGGAACATTCAGTACTTC.